These T cell receptor beta chains were read from a single sample in a study of blood T cell repertoires in COVID-19. Sequencing was performed with immunoSEQ multiplex PCR; in TCRdb, only in-frame clones are kept and a portion is missing. The sample consists of about 62,000 clones, about nine tenths of them appearing once. Specimen: peripheral blood. Receptors were obtained from a human donor in a cohort sampled during active COVID-19. Both conserved end residues are part of each CDR3. A D gene is named only where the DNA matches it firmly. Some rows mark clone size as missing; the rest say once, few, many or name a class of expanded clone.

v_gene: TRBV7-8; d_gene: NA; abundance: NA; j_gene: TRBJ2-7; CDR3aa: CASSAGLPITSHYEQYF; CDR3nt: TGTGCCAGCAGCGCCGGACTCCCGATAACTTCTCACTACGAGCAGTACTTC
v_gene: TRBV29-1; d_gene: TRBD2; abundance: NA; j_gene: TRBJ2-2; CDR3aa: CSVEGGSTGELFF; CDR3nt: TGCAGCGTTGAGGGGGGGTCCACCGGGGAGCTGTTTTTT
v_gene: TRBV4-2; d_gene: TRBD2; abundance: NA; j_gene: TRBJ2-5; CDR3aa: CASSQGLWAGGETQYF; CDR3nt: TGTGCCAGCAGCCAGGGCCTTTGGGCGGGAGGAGAGACCCAGTACTTC
v_gene: TRBV7-6; d_gene: NA; abundance: few; j_gene: TRBJ2-7; CDR3aa: CASSPREGAYEQYF; CDR3nt: TGTGCCAGCAGCCCCCGTGAGGGGGCCTACGAGCAGTACTTC
v_gene: TRBV7-6; d_gene: TRBD1; abundance: NA; j_gene: TRBJ1-4; CDR3aa: CASSQQGQVNEKLFF; CDR3nt: TGTGCCAGCAGCCAACAAGGACAGGTTAATGAAAAACTGTTTTTT
v_gene: TRBV7-3; d_gene: NA; abundance: NA; j_gene: TRBJ1-2; CDR3aa: CASSLRQLYGYTF; CDR3nt: TGTGCCAGCAGCTTAAGACAGCTGTATGGCTACACCTTC
v_gene: TRBV30; d_gene: NA; abundance: NA; j_gene: TRBJ2-2; CDR3aa: CASSSGGLSGELFF; CDR3nt: TGTGCCTCATCCTCCGGGGGATTGTCCGGGGAGCTGTTTTTT
v_gene: TRBV19; d_gene: NA; abundance: NA; j_gene: TRBJ2-5; CDR3aa: CASSVTGETQYF; CDR3nt: TGTGCCAGTAGTGTGACAGGAGAGACCCAGTACTTC
v_gene: TRBV6-2/TRBV6-3; d_gene: NA; abundance: NA; j_gene: TRBJ1-2; CDR3aa: CASSSGAGRTYGYTF; CDR3nt: TGTGCCAGCAGTAGCGGCGCCGGGCGCACCTATGGCTACACCTTC
v_gene: TRBV2; d_gene: TRBD1; abundance: few; j_gene: TRBJ2-7; CDR3aa: CASGEGTGDYYEQYF; CDR3nt: TGTGCCAGCGGAGAGGGGACAGGAGACTACTACGAGCAGTACTTC
v_gene: TRBV5-6; d_gene: NA; abundance: NA; j_gene: TRBJ2-7; CDR3aa: CASSLAVEQYF; CDR3nt: TGTGCCAGCAGCTTGGCAGTCGAGCAGTACTTC
v_gene: TRBV3-1/TRBV3-2; d_gene: NA; abundance: NA; j_gene: TRBJ1-1; CDR3aa: CASSPPSLDTEAFF; CDR3nt: TGTGCCAGCAGCCCCCCCTCACTCGACACTGAAGCTTTCTTT
v_gene: TRBV30; d_gene: TRBD1; abundance: NA; j_gene: TRBJ1-2; CDR3aa: CAWAPPTGLNYGYTF; CDR3nt: TGTGCCTGGGCACCACCGACAGGGCTGAACTATGGCTACACCTTC
v_gene: TRBV9; d_gene: NA; abundance: NA; j_gene: TRBJ2-7; CDR3aa: CASSVDGTPSYEQYF; CDR3nt: TGTGCCAGCAGCGTAGATGGGACTCCTTCCTACGAGCAGTACTTC
v_gene: TRBV29-1; d_gene: NA; abundance: NA; j_gene: TRBJ2-7; CDR3aa: CSVDYGYEQYF; CDR3nt: TGCAGCGTTGATTACGGCTACGAGCAGTACTTC
v_gene: TRBV21-1; d_gene: NA; abundance: NA; j_gene: TRBJ1-2; CDR3aa: CASSKLGGGLVGYTF; CDR3nt: TGTGCCAGCAGCAAATTGGGGGGTGGTTTGGTCGGCTACACCTTC
v_gene: TRBV9; d_gene: NA; abundance: NA; j_gene: TRBJ2-5; CDR3aa: CASSETTGKETQYF; CDR3nt: TGTGCCAGCAGCGAGACTACCGGGAAGGAGACCCAGTACTTC
v_gene: TRBV24-1; d_gene: NA; abundance: once; j_gene: TRBJ1-1; CDR3aa: CATSDWSTENTEAFF; CDR3nt: TGTGCCACCAGTGATTGGAGCACGGAGAACACTGAAGCTTTCTTT
v_gene: TRBV7-7; d_gene: TRBD2; abundance: NA; j_gene: TRBJ2-2; CDR3aa: CASSPAVAGVAGELFF; CDR3nt: TGTGCTAGCAGCCCCGCGGTAGCGGGAGTAGCCGGGGAGCTGTTTTTT
v_gene: TRBV11-2; d_gene: TRBD2; abundance: NA; j_gene: TRBJ2-7; CDR3aa: CASSLREGRNYEQYF; CDR3nt: TGTGCCAGCAGCTTACGGGAGGGCCGAAACTACGAGCAGTACTTC
v_gene: TRBV9; d_gene: NA; abundance: NA; j_gene: TRBJ2-7; CDR3aa: CEGDTVSYEQYF; CDR3nt: TGTGAGGGGGACACCGTTTCCTACGAGCAGTACTTC
v_gene: TRBV7-9; d_gene: NA; abundance: NA; j_gene: TRBJ1-2; CDR3aa: CASSSLWQSYGYTF; CDR3nt: TGTGCCAGCAGCTCGTTGTGGCAGTCCTATGGCTACACCTTC
v_gene: TRBV5-4; d_gene: NA; abundance: NA; j_gene: TRBJ2-3; CDR3aa: CASSLAGAGGTDTQYF; CDR3nt: TGTGCCAGCAGCTTGGCGGGGGCGGGGGGCACAGATACGCAGTATTTT
v_gene: TRBV6-1; d_gene: NA; abundance: NA; j_gene: TRBJ1-1; CDR3aa: CASSAPGFLGLNTEAFF; CDR3nt: TGTGCCAGCAGTGCCCCGGGATTTTTAGGGTTGAACACTGAAGCTTTCTTT
v_gene: TRBV7-6; d_gene: TRBD1; abundance: NA; j_gene: TRBJ1-6; CDR3aa: CASSLGTGSNSPLHF; CDR3nt: TGTGCCAGCAGCCTCGGGACAGGGTCCAATTCACCCCTCCACTTT
v_gene: TRBV5-1; d_gene: NA; abundance: NA; j_gene: TRBJ2-2; CDR3aa: CASSFRGTGELFF; CDR3nt: TGCGCCAGCAGCTTCAGGGGAACCGGGGAGCTGTTTTTT
v_gene: TRBV18; d_gene: NA; abundance: NA; j_gene: TRBJ2-7; CDR3aa: CASSPPSRAYEQYF; CDR3nt: TGTGCCAGCTCACCACCGAGTCGGGCCTACGAGCAGTACTTC
v_gene: TRBV10-3; d_gene: TRBD1; abundance: NA; j_gene: TRBJ2-3; CDR3aa: CAGRTGGTDTQYF; CDR3nt: TGTGCCGGAAGGACAGGGGGCACAGATACGCAGTATTTT
v_gene: TRBV19; d_gene: NA; abundance: NA; j_gene: TRBJ2-5; CDR3aa: CASSSGQKETQYF; CDR3nt: TGTGCCAGTAGCTCCGGACAGAAAGAGACCCAGTACTTC
v_gene: TRBV6-5; d_gene: NA; abundance: NA; j_gene: TRBJ2-7; CDR3aa: CASTGEGDEQYF; CDR3nt: TGTGCCAGCACAGGGGAGGGCGACGAGCAGTACTTC
v_gene: TRBV14; d_gene: NA; abundance: few; j_gene: TRBJ2-3; CDR3aa: CASSQGGLLDTQYF; CDR3nt: TGTGCCAGCAGCCAAGGAGGACTATTAGATACGCAGTATTTT
v_gene: TRBV19; d_gene: TRBD2; abundance: NA; j_gene: TRBJ2-3; CDR3aa: CATSWRESGGDTQYF; CDR3nt: TGTGCCACGTCGTGGCGGGAGTCTGGGGGAGATACGCAGTATTTT
v_gene: TRBV21-1; d_gene: NA; abundance: NA; j_gene: TRBJ1-1; CDR3aa: CASSTQGANTEAFF; CDR3nt: TGTGCCAGCAGCACCCAGGGCGCTAACACTGAAGCTTTCTTT
v_gene: TRBV5-4; d_gene: NA; abundance: NA; j_gene: TRBJ1-2; CDR3aa: CASSLEGHYGYTF; CDR3nt: TGTGCCAGCAGCTTGGAGGGGCACTATGGCTACACCTTC
v_gene: TRBV5-6; d_gene: NA; abundance: NA; j_gene: TRBJ2-1; CDR3aa: CASSPDGGSYNEQFF; CDR3nt: TGTGCCAGCAGCCCGGACGGAGGTTCCTACAATGAGCAGTTCTTC
v_gene: TRBV7-9; d_gene: NA; abundance: NA; j_gene: TRBJ1-4; CDR3aa: CASSPQRTNSFIFNDKLFF; CDR3nt: TGTGCCAGCAGCCCCCAAAGGACAAACTCCTTCATTTTTAATGATAAACTGTTTTTT
v_gene: TRBV6-2/TRBV6-3; d_gene: TRBD2; abundance: NA; j_gene: TRBJ2-6; CDR3aa: CASSSSGITGANVLTF; CDR3nt: TGTGCCAGCAGTTCCAGCGGGATCACTGGGGCCAACGTCCTGACTTTC
v_gene: TRBV30; d_gene: NA; abundance: NA; j_gene: TRBJ2-7; CDR3aa: CAWASPYEQYF; CDR3nt: TGTGCCTGGGCTTCCCCCTACGAGCAGTACTTC
v_gene: TRBV28; d_gene: NA; abundance: NA; j_gene: TRBJ1-2; CDR3aa: CASGGGERLRGYTF; CDR3nt: TGTGCCAGCGGGGGAGGGGAAAGGTTGAGGGGCTACACCTTC
v_gene: TRBV2; d_gene: TRBD1; abundance: NA; j_gene: TRBJ1-4; CDR3aa: CASTRTGYREKLFF; CDR3nt: TGTGCCAGCACTCGGACAGGGTATCGCGAAAAACTGTTTTTT
v_gene: TRBV27; d_gene: NA; abundance: NA; j_gene: TRBJ1-5; CDR3aa: CASSLRQGNQPQHF; CDR3nt: TGTGCCAGCAGTTTACGGCAGGGCAATCAGCCCCAGCATTTT
v_gene: TRBV7-6; d_gene: TRBD2; abundance: NA; j_gene: TRBJ2-1; CDR3aa: CASSFSGGRNEQFF; CDR3nt: TGTGCCAGCAGCTTCAGCGGGGGTAGGAATGAGCAGTTCTTC
v_gene: TRBV5-1; d_gene: NA; abundance: NA; j_gene: TRBJ1-2; CDR3aa: CARAGGFHYGYTF; CDR3nt: TGCGCCAGGGCGGGTGGTTTCCACTATGGCTACACCTTC
v_gene: TRBV7-2; d_gene: TRBD2; abundance: NA; j_gene: TRBJ2-7; CDR3aa: CASSLVVSGGGEQYF; CDR3nt: TGTGCCAGCAGCTTAGTCGTTAGCGGGGGAGGAGAGCAGTACTTC
v_gene: TRBV6-5; d_gene: NA; abundance: NA; j_gene: TRBJ2-3; CDR3aa: CASSYSGTSTDTQYF; CDR3nt: TGTGCCAGCAGTTACAGTGGTACTAGCACAGATACGCAGTATTTT
v_gene: TRBV3-1/TRBV3-2; d_gene: TRBD2; abundance: NA; j_gene: TRBJ2-1; CDR3aa: CASSALAGYNEQFF; CDR3nt: TGTGCCAGCAGCGCACTAGCGGGGTACAATGAGCAGTTCTTC
v_gene: TRBV4-1; d_gene: NA; abundance: NA; j_gene: TRBJ2-4; CDR3aa: CASSRQIHGLAKNIQYF; CDR3nt: TGCGCCAGCAGCCGTCAAATACATGGACTAGCCAAAAACATTCAGTACTTC
v_gene: TRBV23-1; d_gene: NA; abundance: NA; j_gene: TRBJ2-3; CDR3aa: CAGGAGRADTQYF; CDR3nt: TGCGCAGGGGGAGCGGGACGGGCAGATACGCAGTATTTT
v_gene: TRBV19; d_gene: TRBD1; abundance: NA; j_gene: TRBJ1-1; CDR3aa: CASRLGQVNTEAFF; CDR3nt: TGTGCCAGTAGATTGGGACAGGTGAACACTGAAGCTTTCTTT
v_gene: TRBV6-6; d_gene: NA; abundance: once; j_gene: TRBJ2-6; CDR3aa: CASSYFGGTGANVLTF; CDR3nt: TGTGCCAGCAGTTACTTCGGGGGAACTGGGGCCAACGTCCTGACTTTC